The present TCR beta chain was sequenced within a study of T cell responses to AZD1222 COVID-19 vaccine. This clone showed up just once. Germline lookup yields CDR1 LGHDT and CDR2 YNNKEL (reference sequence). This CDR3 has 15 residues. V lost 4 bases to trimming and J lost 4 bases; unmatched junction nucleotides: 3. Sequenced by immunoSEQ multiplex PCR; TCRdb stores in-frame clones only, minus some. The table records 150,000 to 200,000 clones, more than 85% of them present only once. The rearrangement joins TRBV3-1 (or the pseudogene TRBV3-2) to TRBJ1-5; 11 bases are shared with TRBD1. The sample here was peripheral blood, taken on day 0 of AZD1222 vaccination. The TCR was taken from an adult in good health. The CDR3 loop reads CASSRGTGGNQPQHF. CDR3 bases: TGTGCCAGCAGCCGGGGGACAGGGGGGAATCAGCCCCAGCATTTT.